The clone carrying this T cell receptor (beta chain) was counted ten times or more. CDR1 and CDR2 from the germline V gene are MNHNS and SASEGT. Between the trimmed V and J ends, which lost 5 bases and 2 bases, there was a span of 19 bases. This CDR3 has 16 residues. The TCR beta CDR3 regions underwent amplification using RNA transcripts as the source. First-round RT-PCR with HTBI primers amplified the TCR CDR3 region. TCRdb reanalysed the multiplex PCR reads using MiXCR and keeps one entry per CDR3 protein. This table has about 500,000 distinct CDR3 sequences, approximately 16% appearing once. PBMCs were collected from a 10 ml volume of fresh peripheral blood. These data originate in a study of T cells in Graves' hyperthyroidism and ophthalmopathy.

This chain uses TRBV6-1 with TRBJ2-7, with D perhaps given as TRBD1 or TRBD2 (5 bases each). Sequencing was performed on blood. The sequence was obtained from a woman aged 30 to 39 with Graves' ophthalmopathy. The CDR3 nucleotides are TGTGCCAGCAGTCGATTCACCGGGACGAAAACCTACGAGCAGTACTTC. It translates to CASSRFTGTKTYEQYF.